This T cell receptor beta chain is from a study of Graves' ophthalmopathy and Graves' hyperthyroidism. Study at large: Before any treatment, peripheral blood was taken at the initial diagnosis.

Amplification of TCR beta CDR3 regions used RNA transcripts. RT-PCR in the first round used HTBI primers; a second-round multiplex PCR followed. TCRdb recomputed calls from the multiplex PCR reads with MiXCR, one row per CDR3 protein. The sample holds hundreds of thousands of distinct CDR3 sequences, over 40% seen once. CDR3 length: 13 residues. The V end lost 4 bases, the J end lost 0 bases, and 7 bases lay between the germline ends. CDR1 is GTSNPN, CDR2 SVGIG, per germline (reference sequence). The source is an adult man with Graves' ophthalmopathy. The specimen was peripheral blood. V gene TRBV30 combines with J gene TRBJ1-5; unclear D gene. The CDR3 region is CAWTGDSNQPQHF. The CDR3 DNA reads TGTGCCTGGACGGGCGATAGCAATCAGCCCCAGCATTTT.